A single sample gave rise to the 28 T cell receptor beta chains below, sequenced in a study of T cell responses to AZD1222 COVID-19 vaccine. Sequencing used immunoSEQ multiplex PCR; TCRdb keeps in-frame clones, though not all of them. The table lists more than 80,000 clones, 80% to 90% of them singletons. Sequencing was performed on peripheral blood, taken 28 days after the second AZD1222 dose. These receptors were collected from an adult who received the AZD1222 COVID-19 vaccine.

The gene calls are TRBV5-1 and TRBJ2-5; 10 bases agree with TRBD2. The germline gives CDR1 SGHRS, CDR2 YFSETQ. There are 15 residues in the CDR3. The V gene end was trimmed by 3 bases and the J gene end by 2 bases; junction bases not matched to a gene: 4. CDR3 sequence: CASSWTSGRQETQYF. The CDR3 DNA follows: TGCGCCAGCAGCTGGACTAGCGGAAGACAAGAGACCCAGTACTTC.

The CDR3 loop is CASSPSDSNTEAFF. CDR3 in DNA: TGTGCCAGCAGCCCTTCGGACTCCAACACTGAAGCTTTCTTT. J is TRBJ1-1 and V is TRBV3-1 (or the pseudogene TRBV3-2); D not resolved. The V gene lost 4 bases and the J gene lost 2 bases, with 11 bases spanning the gap. CDR3 length equals 14 residues. The germline V gene has CDR1 LGHDT and CDR2 YNNKEL (reference sequence).

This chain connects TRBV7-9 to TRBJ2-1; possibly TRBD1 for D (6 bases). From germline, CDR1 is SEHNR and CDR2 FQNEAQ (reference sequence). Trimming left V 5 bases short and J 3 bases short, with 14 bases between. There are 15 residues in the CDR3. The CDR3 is CASSQTGYGYNEQFF. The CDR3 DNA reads TGTGCCAGCAGCCAAACAGGGTACGGCTACAATGAGCAGTTCTTC.

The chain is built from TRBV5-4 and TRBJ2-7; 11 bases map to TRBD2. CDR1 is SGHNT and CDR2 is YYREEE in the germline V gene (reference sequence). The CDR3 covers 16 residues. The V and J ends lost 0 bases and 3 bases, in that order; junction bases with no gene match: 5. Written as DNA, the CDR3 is TGTGCCAGCAGCTTGGGACTAGCGGGATCTGTCTACGAGCAGTACTTC. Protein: CASSLGLAGSVYEQYF.

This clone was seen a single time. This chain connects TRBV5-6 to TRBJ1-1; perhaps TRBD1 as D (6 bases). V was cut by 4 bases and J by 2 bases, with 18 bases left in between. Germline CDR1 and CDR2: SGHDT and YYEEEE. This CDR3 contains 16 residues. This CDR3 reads CASSNPRGASNTEAFF. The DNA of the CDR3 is TGTGCCAGCAGCAACCCGCGGGGGGCTAGTAACACTGAAGCTTTCTTT.

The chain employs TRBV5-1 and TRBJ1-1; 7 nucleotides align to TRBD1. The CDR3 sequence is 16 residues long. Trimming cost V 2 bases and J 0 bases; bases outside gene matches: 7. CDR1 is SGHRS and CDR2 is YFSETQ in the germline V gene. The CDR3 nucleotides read TGCGCCAGCAGCTTAGGGGGCGGGTTCATGAACACTGAAGCTTTCTTT. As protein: CASSLGGGFMNTEAFF. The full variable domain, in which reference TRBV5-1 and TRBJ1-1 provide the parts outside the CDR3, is KAGVTQTPRYLIKTRGQQVTLSCSPISGHRSVSWYQQTPGQGLQFLFEYFSETQRNKGNFPGRFSGRQFSNSRSEMNVSTLELGDSALYLCASSLGGGFMNTEAFFGQGTRLTVV.

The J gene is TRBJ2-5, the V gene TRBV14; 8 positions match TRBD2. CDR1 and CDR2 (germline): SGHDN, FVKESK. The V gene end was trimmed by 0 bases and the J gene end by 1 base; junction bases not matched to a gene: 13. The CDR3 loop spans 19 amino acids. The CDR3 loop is CASSQDYRFSGRVQETQYF. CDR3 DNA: TGTGCCAGCAGCCAAGATTACAGATTCTCCGGGAGGGTCCAAGAGACCCAGTACTTC.

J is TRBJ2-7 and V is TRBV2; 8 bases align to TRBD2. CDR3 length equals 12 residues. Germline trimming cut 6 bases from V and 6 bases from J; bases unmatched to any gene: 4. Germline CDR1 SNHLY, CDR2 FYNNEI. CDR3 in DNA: TGTGCCAGCAGCCCAGGGACTAGCGAGCAGTACTTC. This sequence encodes CASSPGTSEQYF.

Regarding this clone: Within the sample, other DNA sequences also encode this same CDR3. CDR3 protein: CASSFGQGFTDTQYF. The CDR3 DNA sequence: TGTGCCAGCAGCTTCGGACAAGGCTTCACAGATACGCAGTATTTT. The genes are TRBV5-4 and TRBJ2-3, with a possible D match to TRBD1 (5 bases). The CDR3 has 15 amino acids. Looked up from germline, CDR1 is SGHNT and CDR2 is YYREEE (reference sequence). V was trimmed by 2 bases and J by 2 bases, leaving 12 bases between them.

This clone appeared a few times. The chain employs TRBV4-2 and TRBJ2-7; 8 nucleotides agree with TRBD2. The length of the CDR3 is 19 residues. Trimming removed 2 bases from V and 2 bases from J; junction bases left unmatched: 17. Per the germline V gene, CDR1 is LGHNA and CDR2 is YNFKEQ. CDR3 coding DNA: TGTGCCAGCAGCCAATTCACGATCCTAAGCGGGAGCTCCCCCTACGAGCAGTACTTC. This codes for CASSQFTILSGSSPYEQYF.

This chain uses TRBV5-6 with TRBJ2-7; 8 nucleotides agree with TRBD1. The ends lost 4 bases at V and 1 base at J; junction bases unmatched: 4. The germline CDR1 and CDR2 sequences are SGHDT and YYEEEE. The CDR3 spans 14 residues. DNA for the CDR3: TGTGCCAGCAGCGCGACAGGGGAGTCCTACGAGCAGTACTTC. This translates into CASSATGESYEQYF.

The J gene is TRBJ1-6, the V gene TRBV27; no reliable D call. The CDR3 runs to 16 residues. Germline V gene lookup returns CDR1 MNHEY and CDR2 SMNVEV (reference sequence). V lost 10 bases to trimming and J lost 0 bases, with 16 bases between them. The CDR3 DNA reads TGTGCCACTAGACACAGACGGAGCTCCTATAATTCACCCCTCCACTTT. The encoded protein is CATRHRRSSYNSPLHF.

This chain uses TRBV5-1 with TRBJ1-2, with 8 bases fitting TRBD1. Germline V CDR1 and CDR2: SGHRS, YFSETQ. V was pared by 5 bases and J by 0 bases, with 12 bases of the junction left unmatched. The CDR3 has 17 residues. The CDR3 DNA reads TGCGCCAGCAGTCCCCGCGACAGGGGTCCTTCTAACTATGGCTACACCTTC. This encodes CASSPRDRGPSNYGYTF.

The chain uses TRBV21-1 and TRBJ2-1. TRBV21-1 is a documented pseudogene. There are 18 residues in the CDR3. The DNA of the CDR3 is TGTGCCAGCGGAGGGGGTTGCGGAAACACCCACTCCTACAATGAGCAGTTCTTC. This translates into CASGGGCGNTHSYNEQFF.

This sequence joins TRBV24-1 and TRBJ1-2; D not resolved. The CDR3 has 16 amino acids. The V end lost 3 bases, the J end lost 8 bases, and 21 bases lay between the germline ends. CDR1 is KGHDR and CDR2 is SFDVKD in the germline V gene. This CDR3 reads CATSDPSSASPWGYTF. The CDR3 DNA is TGTGCCACCAGTGATCCGTCCTCTGCCTCTCCTTGGGGCTACACCTTC.

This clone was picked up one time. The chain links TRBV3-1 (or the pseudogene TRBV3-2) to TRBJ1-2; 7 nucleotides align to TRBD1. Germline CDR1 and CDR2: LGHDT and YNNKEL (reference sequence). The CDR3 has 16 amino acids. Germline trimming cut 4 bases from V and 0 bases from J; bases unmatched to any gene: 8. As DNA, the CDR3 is TGTGCCAGCAGCCCCCGGGACAGTTCAACTAACTATGGCTACACCTTC. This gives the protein CASSPRDSSTNYGYTF.

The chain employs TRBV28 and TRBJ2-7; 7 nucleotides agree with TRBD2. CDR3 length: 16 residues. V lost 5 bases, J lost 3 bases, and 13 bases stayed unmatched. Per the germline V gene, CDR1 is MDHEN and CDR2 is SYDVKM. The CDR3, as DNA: TGTGCCAGCAGTCCCCCCTTGGGTAGCGGGTTCTACGAGCAGTACTTC. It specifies CASSPPLGSGFYEQYF. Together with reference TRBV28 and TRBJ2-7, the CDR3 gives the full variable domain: DVKVTQSSRYLVKRTGEKVFLECVQDMDHENMFWYRQDPGLGLRLIYFSYDVKMKEKGDIPEGYSVSREKKERFSLILESASTNQTSMYLCASSPPLGSGFYEQYFGPGTRLTVT.

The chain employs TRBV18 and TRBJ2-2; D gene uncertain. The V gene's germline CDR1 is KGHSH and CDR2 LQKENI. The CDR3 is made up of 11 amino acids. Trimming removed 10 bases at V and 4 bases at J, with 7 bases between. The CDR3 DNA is TGTGCCACCTTCTCCACCGGGGAGCTGTTTTTT. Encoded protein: CATFSTGELFF.

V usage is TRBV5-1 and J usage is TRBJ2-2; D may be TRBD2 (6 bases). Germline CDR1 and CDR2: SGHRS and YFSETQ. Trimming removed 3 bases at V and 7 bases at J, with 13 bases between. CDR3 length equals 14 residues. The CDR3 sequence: CASSSEGPVGELFF. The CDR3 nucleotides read TGCGCCAGCAGCTCGGAGGGCCCAGTCGGGGAGCTGTTTTTT.

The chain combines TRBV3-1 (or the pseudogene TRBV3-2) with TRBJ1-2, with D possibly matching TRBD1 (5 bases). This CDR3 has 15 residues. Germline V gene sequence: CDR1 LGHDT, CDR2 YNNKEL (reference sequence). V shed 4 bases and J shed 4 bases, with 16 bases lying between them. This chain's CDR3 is CASSPPAGRGYGYTF. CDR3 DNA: TGTGCCAGCAGCCCCCCGGCGGGGAGGGGCTATGGCTACACCTTC.

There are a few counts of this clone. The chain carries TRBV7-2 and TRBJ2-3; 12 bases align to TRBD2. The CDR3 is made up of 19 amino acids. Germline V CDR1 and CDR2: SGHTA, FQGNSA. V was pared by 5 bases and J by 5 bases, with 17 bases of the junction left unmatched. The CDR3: CASSTRRKTSGSSVDTQYF. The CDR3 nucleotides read TGTGCCAGCAGCACCCGACGAAAGACTAGCGGGAGTTCGGTAGATACGCAGTATTTT.

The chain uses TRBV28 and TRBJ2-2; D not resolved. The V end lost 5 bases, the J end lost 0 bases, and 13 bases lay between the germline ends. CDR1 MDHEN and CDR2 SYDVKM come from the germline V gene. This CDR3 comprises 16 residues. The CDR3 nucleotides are TGTGCCAGCAGTCTAAGATACCGACCGAACACCGGGGAGCTGTTTTTT. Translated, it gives CASSLRYRPNTGELFF.

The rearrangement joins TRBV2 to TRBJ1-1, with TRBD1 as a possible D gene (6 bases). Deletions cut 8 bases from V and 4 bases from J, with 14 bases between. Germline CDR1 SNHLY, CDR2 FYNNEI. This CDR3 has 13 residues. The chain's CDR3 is CASLNTGSTEAFF. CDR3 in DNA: TGTGCCAGCCTGAACACAGGGAGCACTGAAGCTTTCTTT.

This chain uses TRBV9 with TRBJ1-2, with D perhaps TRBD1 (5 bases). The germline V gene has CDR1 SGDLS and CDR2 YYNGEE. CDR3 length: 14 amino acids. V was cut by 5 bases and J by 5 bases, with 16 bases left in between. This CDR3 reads CASSGGTRSYGYTF. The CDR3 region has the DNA TGTGCCAGCAGTGGGGGGACCCGCTCGTATGGCTACACCTTC.

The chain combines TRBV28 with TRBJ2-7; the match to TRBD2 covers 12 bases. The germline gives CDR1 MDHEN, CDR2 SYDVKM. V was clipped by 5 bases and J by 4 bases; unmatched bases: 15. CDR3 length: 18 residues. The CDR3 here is CASSPDRPSGRADYEQYF. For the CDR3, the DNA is TGTGCCAGCAGTCCGGATCGCCCTAGCGGGAGGGCCGATTACGAGCAGTACTTC.

The CDR3 nucleotides are TGTGCCAGTCGGACTCTAGCGGGGGACACAGATACGCAGTATTTT. This translates into CASRTLAGDTDTQYF. The V call is TRBV19, the J call TRBJ2-3; TRBD2 matches 10 bases. Losses at the gene ends were 8 bases for V and 2 bases for J; bases not matched to a gene: 7. The CDR3 sequence is 15 residues long. Germline loops: CDR1 LNHDA, CDR2 SQIVND (reference sequence).

CDR3 amino acids: CATGDEGRGANVLTF. The CDR3 nucleotides are TGTGCCACCGGGGATGAGGGGCGTGGGGCCAACGTCCTGACTTTC. The rearrangement joins TRBV10-3 to TRBJ2-6; tentatively, D is TRBD1 or TRBD2 (5 bases each). The CDR3 loop spans 15 amino acids. Trimming cost V 10 bases and J 3 bases, with 16 bases left between them. Germline CDR1 is ENHRY and CDR2 is SYGVKD.

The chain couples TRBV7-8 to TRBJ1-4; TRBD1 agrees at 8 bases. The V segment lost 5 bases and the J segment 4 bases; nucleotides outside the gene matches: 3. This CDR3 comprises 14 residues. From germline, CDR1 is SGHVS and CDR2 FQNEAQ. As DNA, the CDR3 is TGTGCCAGCAGCCAGGGGGCGGGTAATGAAAAACTGTTTTTT. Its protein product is CASSQGAGNEKLFF.